This T cell receptor (beta chain) was captured in a study of blood T cells in healthy people across ages. Concerning this clonotype: Its target is not known. Here the CDR3 omits its conserved ending phenylalanine or tryptophan, so a read error is the likely source.

Peripheral blood, about 10 milliliters per donor, was collected. V was clipped by 2 bases and J by 1 base, with 8 bases between them. Germline CDR1 is SGHTA and CDR2 is FQGTGA. The CDR3 has 14 amino acids. A second PCR of 7 to 11 cycles used a sample-barcoded 5' primer and a J-beta primer mix. With 12 random nucleotides, a template-switch adaptor tagged each individual cDNA molecule. TCRdb re-called the 5' RACE reads through MiXCR, storing one row per CDR3 protein. The sample includes about 630,000 distinct CDR3 sequences, 20% to 25% of them seen just once. Study-level results: Among long-lived donors, naive CD4+ cells were more numerous and diversity higher than in aged donors. There was a strong correlation between TCR beta diversity and naive T cell percentage.

This receptor was obtained from a man aged 65-85 years in good health. The sample consisted of blood. The chain has TRBV7-3 and TRBJ1-1, with D perhaps TRBD1 (5 bases). The CDR3 spells CASSLGQGNTEAFS. CDR3 nucleotide sequence: TGTGCCAGCAGCTTAGGGCAGGGGAACACTGAAGCTTTCTCT.